These T cell receptor beta chains were read from a single sample in a study of blood T cell repertoires in COVID-19. The assay was immunoSEQ multiplex PCR, and TCRdb's table has in-frame clones only and misses some. Seen here are about 160,000 clones, roughly 93% observed once, and the top ten hold roughly 2.3%. Sequenced sample: peripheral blood. These receptors came from a man younger than 35 with acute or convalescent COVID-19. Both conserved end residues are part of each CDR3. The D gene is left open where the match is weak. Expanded clones are given a class, and other clones once, few, many or no size at all.

d_gene: NA; j_gene: TRBJ1-6; len: 12; abundance: once; v_gene: TRBV12-3/TRBV12-4; CDR3aa: CASRSRNSPLHF; CDR3nt: TGTGCCAGCAGGTCCCGTAATTCACCCCTCCACTTT
d_gene: TRBD1; j_gene: TRBJ1-2; len: 13; abundance: NA; v_gene: TRBV19; CDR3aa: CASSGQGAGGYTF; CDR3nt: TGTGCCAGTAGTGGGCAGGGGGCCGGTGGCTACACCTTC
d_gene: NA; j_gene: TRBJ2-6; len: 14; abundance: NA; v_gene: TRBV11-2; CDR3aa: CASSFSSGANVLTF; CDR3nt: TGTGCCAGCAGCTTCAGTTCAGGGGCCAACGTCCTGACTTTC
d_gene: NA; j_gene: TRBJ2-3; len: 15; abundance: few; v_gene: TRBV14; CDR3aa: CASSQVPGSTDTQYF; CDR3nt: TGTGCCAGCAGCCAAGTGCCAGGGAGCACAGATACGCAGTATTTT
d_gene: TRBD2; j_gene: TRBJ2-1; len: 15; abundance: NA; v_gene: TRBV27; CDR3aa: CASSLGTSGYNEQFF; CDR3nt: TGTGCCAGCAGTTTAGGAACTAGCGGATACAATGAGCAGTTCTTC
d_gene: NA; j_gene: TRBJ1-5; len: 15; abundance: NA; v_gene: TRBV7-2; CDR3aa: CASSLYAGSNQPQHF; CDR3nt: TGTGCCAGCAGCTTATACGCAGGGAGCAATCAGCCCCAGCATTTT
d_gene: TRBD1; j_gene: TRBJ1-1; len: 15; abundance: NA; v_gene: TRBV25-1; CDR3aa: CASSDPGTGGTEAFF; CDR3nt: TGTGCCAGCAGTGATCCCGGGACAGGGGGCACTGAAGCTTTCTTT
d_gene: NA; j_gene: TRBJ1-6; len: 15; abundance: NA; v_gene: TRBV6-5; CDR3aa: CASSTVGHVNSPLHF; CDR3nt: TGTGCCAGTTCGACGGTGGGGCATGTGAATTCACCCCTCCACTTT
d_gene: NA; j_gene: TRBJ1-2; len: 15; abundance: NA; v_gene: TRBV5-1; CDR3aa: CASSSNGRQGDGYTF; CDR3nt: TGCGCCAGCAGCTCAAACGGTCGGCAGGGCGATGGCTACACCTTC
d_gene: TRBD1; j_gene: TRBJ1-2; len: 15; abundance: once; v_gene: TRBV19; CDR3aa: CASSLGQVLNYGYTF; CDR3nt: TGTGCCAGTAGCCTTGGACAGGTATTGAACTATGGCTACACCTTC
d_gene: NA; j_gene: TRBJ1-3; len: 16; abundance: once; v_gene: TRBV6-5; CDR3aa: CASSYHIASAGNTIYF; CDR3nt: TGTGCCAGCAGTTATCACATAGCCTCGGCTGGAAACACCATATATTTT
d_gene: NA; j_gene: TRBJ1-1; len: 11; abundance: NA; v_gene: TRBV19; CDR3aa: CATRSRGRAFF; CDR3nt: TGTGCCACTCGTTCGCGGGGGAGGGCTTTCTTT
d_gene: NA; j_gene: TRBJ2-7; len: 13; abundance: NA; v_gene: TRBV29-1; CDR3aa: CSGSNRLTDEQYF; CDR3nt: TGCAGCGGGAGTAACAGGTTAACAGACGAGCAGTACTTC
d_gene: NA; j_gene: TRBJ1-3; len: 17; abundance: NA; v_gene: TRBV5-1; CDR3aa: CASSPMTGPSSGNTIYF; CDR3nt: TGCGCCAGCAGCCCCATGACAGGTCCGAGCTCTGGAAACACCATATATTTT
d_gene: NA; j_gene: TRBJ1-1; len: 16; abundance: NA; v_gene: TRBV19; CDR3aa: CASSIDTLQVNTEAFF; CDR3nt: TGTGCCAGTAGTATTGACACACTACAGGTGAACACTGAAGCTTTCTTT
d_gene: NA; j_gene: TRBJ1-1; len: 13; abundance: NA; v_gene: TRBV30; CDR3aa: CAWSGGPNTEAFF; CDR3nt: TGTGCCTGGAGTGGGGGGCCGAACACTGAAGCTTTCTTT
d_gene: TRBD1; j_gene: TRBJ2-1; len: 16; abundance: NA; v_gene: TRBV28; CDR3aa: CASSLLRDSSYNEQFF; CDR3nt: TGTGCCAGCAGTCTCCTCCGGGACAGCTCCTACAATGAGCAGTTCTTC
d_gene: TRBD1; j_gene: TRBJ1-5; len: 15; abundance: NA; v_gene: TRBV19; CDR3aa: CASRDRDRGHQPQHF; CDR3nt: TGTGCCAGTAGAGACCGGGACAGGGGTCATCAGCCCCAGCATTTT